The 8 T cell receptor beta chains below were found in one sample sequenced in a study of graft-versus-host responses after intestinal transplantation. Their antigens are not known. Repertoires were generated with immunoSEQ multiplex PCR, while TCRdb's copy carries only in-frame clones and drops some. This sample carries about 51,000 clones, around 90% of them seen once, and the ten largest clones take 0.5% to 0.65%. The specimen comprised unstimulated CD4+ T cells sorted from spleen or lymph node cells, sampled before transplant. Receptors were obtained from a human donor who was the organ donor for an intestinal transplant.

The rearrangement uses TRBV4-1 and TRBJ2-7, with TRBD1 identical over 7 bases. CDR3 size: 14 residues. V lost 5 bases, J lost 2 bases, and 6 bases stayed unmatched. Germline CDR1 and CDR2: MGHRA and YSYEKL. The CDR3 nucleotides read TGCGCCAGCAGCACCCGGACAGGTACCTACGAGCAGTACTTC. Translated: CASSTRTGTYEQYF.

In this sample, this clone turned up a few times. This chain uses TRBV20-1 with TRBJ1-1; 7 nucleotides line up with TRBD1. The CDR3 is 11 amino acids. The germline V gene has CDR1 DFQATT and CDR2 SNEGSKA (reference sequence). With 5 bases clipped from V and 9 bases from J, the junction kept 6 bases outside the gene matches. Here the CDR3 reads CSARGGGKAFF. CDR3 nucleotides: TGCAGTGCTCGTGGAGGGGGCAAAGCTTTCTTT.

V and J are TRBV28 and TRBJ1-1; no firm D call. CDR1 and CDR2 from the germline V gene are MDHEN and SYDVKM. V was cut by 5 bases and J by 1 base, with 8 bases left in between. The CDR3 consists of 13 residues. CDR3 region: CASSGGWNTEAFF. The CDR3 nucleotides are TGTGCCAGCAGTGGCGGCTGGAACACTGAAGCTTTCTTT.

The chain is built from TRBV4-1 and TRBJ1-1; tentative D call: TRBD1 (5 bases). Germline CDR1 and CDR2: MGHRA and YSYEKL. The ends were cut back, 1 base at V and 5 bases at J, with 14 bases in the middle. The CDR3 covers 15 residues. The CDR3 here is CASSQGGGRVTEAFF. As DNA, the CDR3 is TGCGCCAGCAGCCAAGGGGGGGGAAGGGTAACTGAAGCTTTCTTT.

This chain connects TRBV10-1 to TRBJ2-5, with D perhaps matching TRBD2 (5 bases). The CDR3 loop spans 9 amino acids. V was cut by 10 bases and J by 9 bases, with 9 bases left in between. CDR1 is WNHNN, CDR2 SYGVQD, per germline (reference sequence). Here the CDR3 DNA reads TGCGCCACCCCCGGGGCCCAGTACTTC. Encoded protein: CATPGAQYF.

This clone was seen once. V is TRBV5-1 and J is TRBJ1-1; weak D call: TRBD1 (5 bases). Germline CDR1 is SGHRS and CDR2 is YFSETQ. The CDR3 runs to 14 residues. Trimming took 0 bases from V and 3 from J, leaving 9 bases between them. The CDR3: CASSLEGWDTEAFF. As DNA, the CDR3 is TGCGCCAGCAGCTTGGAGGGGTGGGACACTGAAGCTTTCTTT.

This clone was observed once. The chain links TRBV27 to TRBJ1-5; a weak D match, TRBD1 (5 bases). This CDR3 comprises 18 residues. Germline V gene lookup returns CDR1 MNHEY and CDR2 SMNVEV (reference sequence). Trimming pared 3 bases from V and 1 base from J, leaving 19 bases between. Written as DNA, the CDR3 is TGTGCCAGCAGTTTCCCACGGGGGGAGGGGCCCAGCAATCAGCCCCAGCATTTT. Translated, it gives CASSFPRGEGPSNQPQHF.

The rearrangement uses TRBV9 and TRBJ2-1; 7 nucleotides agree with TRBD2. CDR1 and CDR2 from the germline V gene are SGDLS and YYNGEE. The CDR3 contains 14 residues. The ends lost 0 bases at V and 14 bases at J; junction bases unmatched: 11. The CDR3: CASSVGSGVGHEFF. The CDR3 bases are TGTGCCAGCAGCGTAGGGAGCGGGGTGGGGCACGAGTTCTTC.